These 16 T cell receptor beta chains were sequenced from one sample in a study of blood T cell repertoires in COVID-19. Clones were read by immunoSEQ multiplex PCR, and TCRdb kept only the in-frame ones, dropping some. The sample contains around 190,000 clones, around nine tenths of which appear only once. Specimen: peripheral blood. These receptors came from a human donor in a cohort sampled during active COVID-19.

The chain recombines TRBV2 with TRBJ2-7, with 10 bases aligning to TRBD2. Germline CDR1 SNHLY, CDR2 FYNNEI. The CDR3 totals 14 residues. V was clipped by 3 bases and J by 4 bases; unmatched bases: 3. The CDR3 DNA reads TGTGCCAGCAGTGAGGCTAGCGGGAGTTACGAGCAGTACTTC. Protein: CASSEASGSYEQYF. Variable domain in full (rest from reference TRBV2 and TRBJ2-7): EPEVTQTPSHQVTQMGQEVILRCVPISNHLYFYWYRQILGQKVEFLVSFYNNEISEKSEIFDDQFSVERPDGSNFTLKIRSTKLEDSAMYFCASSEASGSYEQYFGPGTRLTVT.

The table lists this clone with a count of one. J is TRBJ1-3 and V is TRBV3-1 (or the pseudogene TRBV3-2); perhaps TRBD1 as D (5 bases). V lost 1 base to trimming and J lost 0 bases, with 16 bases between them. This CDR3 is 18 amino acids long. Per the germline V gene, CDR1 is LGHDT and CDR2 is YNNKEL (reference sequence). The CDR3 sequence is CASSQGLFRAHSGNTIYF. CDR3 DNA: TGTGCCAGCAGCCAAGGCCTTTTCAGGGCCCACTCTGGAAACACCATATATTTT.

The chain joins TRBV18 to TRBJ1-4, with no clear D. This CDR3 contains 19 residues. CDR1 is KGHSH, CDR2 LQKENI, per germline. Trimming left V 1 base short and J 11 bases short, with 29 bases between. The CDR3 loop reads CASSPQRTIVGRLSEKLFF. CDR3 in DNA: TGTGCCAGCTCACCACAACGTACGATAGTCGGGAGGCTTAGCGAGAAACTGTTTTTT.

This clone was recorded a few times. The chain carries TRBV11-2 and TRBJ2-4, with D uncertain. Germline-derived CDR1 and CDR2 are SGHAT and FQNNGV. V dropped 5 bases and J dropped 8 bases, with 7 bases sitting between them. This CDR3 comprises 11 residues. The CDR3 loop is CASSPRDIQYF. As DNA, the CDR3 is TGTGCCAGCAGCCCTCGAGACATTCAGTACTTC.

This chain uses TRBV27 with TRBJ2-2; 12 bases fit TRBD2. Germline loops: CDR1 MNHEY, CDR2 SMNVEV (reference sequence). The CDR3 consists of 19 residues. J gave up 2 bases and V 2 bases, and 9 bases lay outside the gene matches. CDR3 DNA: TGTGCCAGCAGTTTAACAACTAGCGGGGGGCTCGGAAACACCGGGGAGCTGTTTTTT. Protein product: CASSLTTSGGLGNTGELFF.

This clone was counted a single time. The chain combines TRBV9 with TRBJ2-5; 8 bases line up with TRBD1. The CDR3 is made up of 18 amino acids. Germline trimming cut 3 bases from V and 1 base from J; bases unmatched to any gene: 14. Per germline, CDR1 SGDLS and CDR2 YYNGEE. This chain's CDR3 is CASSDNTGTGPRQETQYF. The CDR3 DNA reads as TGTGCCAGCAGCGATAATACCGGGACAGGCCCCCGCCAAGAGACCCAGTACTTC. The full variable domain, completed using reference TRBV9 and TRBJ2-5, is DSGVTQTPKHLITATGQRVTLRCSPRSGDLSVYWYQQSLDQGLQFLIQYYNGEERAKGNILERFSAQQFPDLHSELNLSSLELGDSALYFCASSDNTGTGPRQETQYFGPGTRLLVL.

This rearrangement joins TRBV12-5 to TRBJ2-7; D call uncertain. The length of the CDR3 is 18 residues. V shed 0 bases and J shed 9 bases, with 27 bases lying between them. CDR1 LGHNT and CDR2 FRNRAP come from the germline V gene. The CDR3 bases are TGTGCTAGTGGTTTGGTAGAGAAGTCGGCAGGCCATTTGGTACCGCAGTACTTC. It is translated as CASGLVEKSAGHLVPQYF.

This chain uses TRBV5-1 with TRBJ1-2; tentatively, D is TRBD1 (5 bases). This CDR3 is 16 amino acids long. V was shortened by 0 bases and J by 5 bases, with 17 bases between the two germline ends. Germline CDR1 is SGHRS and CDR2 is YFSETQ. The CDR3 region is CASSLGSGQSVYGYTF. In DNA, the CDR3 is TGCGCCAGCAGCTTGGGGTCCGGACAATCCGTATATGGCTACACCTTC. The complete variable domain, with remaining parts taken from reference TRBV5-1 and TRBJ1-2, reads KAGVTQTPRYLIKTRGQQVTLSCSPISGHRSVSWYQQTPGQGLQFLFEYFSETQRNKGNFPGRFSGRQFSNSRSEMNVSTLELGDSALYLCASSLGSGQSVYGYTFGSGTRLTVV.

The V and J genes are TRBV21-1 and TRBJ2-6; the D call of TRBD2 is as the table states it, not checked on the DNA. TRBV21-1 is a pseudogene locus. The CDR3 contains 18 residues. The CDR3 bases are TGTGCCAGCAGCAAAGGGGAGCGGGACCCCCCTGGGGCCAACGTCCTGACTTTC. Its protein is CASSKGERDPPGANVLTF.

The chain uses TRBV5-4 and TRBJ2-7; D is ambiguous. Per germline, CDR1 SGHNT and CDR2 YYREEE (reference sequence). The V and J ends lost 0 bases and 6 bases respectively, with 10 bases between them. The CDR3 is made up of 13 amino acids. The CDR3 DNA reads TGTGCCAGCAGCTTGGAGTTCGGCGGCGAGCAGTACTTC. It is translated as CASSLEFGGEQYF.

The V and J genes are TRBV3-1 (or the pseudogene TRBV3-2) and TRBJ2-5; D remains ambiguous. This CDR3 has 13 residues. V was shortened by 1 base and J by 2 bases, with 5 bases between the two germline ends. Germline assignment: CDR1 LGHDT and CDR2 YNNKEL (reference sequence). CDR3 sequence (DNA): TGTGCCAGCAGCCAAGGACATCAAGAGACCCAGTACTTC. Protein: CASSQGHQETQYF.

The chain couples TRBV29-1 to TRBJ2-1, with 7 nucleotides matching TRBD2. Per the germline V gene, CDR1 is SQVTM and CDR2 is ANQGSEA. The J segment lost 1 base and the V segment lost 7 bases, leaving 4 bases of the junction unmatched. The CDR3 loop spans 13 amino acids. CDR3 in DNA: TGCAGCGGGGTAGCGGGTTCCTACAATGAGCAGTTCTTC. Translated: CSGVAGSYNEQFF.

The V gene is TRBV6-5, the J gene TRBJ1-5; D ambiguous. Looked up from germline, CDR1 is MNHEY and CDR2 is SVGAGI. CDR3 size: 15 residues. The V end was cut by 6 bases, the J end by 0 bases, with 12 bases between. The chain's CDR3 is CASSLAPVSNQPQHF. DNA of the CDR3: TGTGCCAGCAGCCTAGCCCCGGTTAGCAATCAGCCCCAGCATTTT.

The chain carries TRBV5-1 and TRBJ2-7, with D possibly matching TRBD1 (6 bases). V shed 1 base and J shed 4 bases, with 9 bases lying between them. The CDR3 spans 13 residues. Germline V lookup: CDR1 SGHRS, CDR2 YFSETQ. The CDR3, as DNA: TGCGCCAGCAGCTTGTACAGGGAATACGAGCAGTACTTC. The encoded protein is CASSLYREYEQYF.

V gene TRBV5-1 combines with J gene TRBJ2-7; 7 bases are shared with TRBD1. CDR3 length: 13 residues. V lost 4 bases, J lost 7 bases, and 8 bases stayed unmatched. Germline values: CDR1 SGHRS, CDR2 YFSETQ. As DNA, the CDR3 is TGCGCCAGCAGCATCACAGGGGTTGCTGAGCAGTACTTC. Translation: CASSITGVAEQYF.

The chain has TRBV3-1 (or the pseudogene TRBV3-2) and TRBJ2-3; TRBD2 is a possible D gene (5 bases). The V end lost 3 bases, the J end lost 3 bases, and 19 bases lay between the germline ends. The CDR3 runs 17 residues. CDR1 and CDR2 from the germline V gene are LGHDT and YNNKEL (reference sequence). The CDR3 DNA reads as TGTGCCAGCAGCCATCCCGGTAGCCCGACGGGGACAGATACGCAGTATTTT. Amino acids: CASSHPGSPTGTDTQYF.